This TCR beta chain was observed in a study of blood T cells in healthy people across ages. Study background: About one barcoded TCR beta cDNA was captured per two T cells.

The CDR3 is 16 residues long. Trimming pared 5 bases from V and 0 bases from J, leaving 15 bases between. The germline CDR1 and CDR2 sequences are SGHAT and FQNNGV. The study's findings and limits: Age advanced and TCR beta diversity per million T cells fell, roughly linearly.

It was with a sample-barcoded 5' primer and a J-beta primer mix that a second PCR of roughly 7 to 12 cycles was run. Each TCR beta cDNA got a 12-nucleotide random molecular identifier. MiXCR, run by TCRdb on the 5' RACE reads, gives a single entry per CDR3 protein. In the table there are approximately 1,000,000 distinct CDR3 sequences, around 43% of which are singletons. For this clonotype: The antigen remains undetermined.

The genes are TRBV11-2 and TRBJ2-3, with D uncertain. The receptor's source is a woman aged 55-69 years in good health. Sequences were obtained from blood. Here the CDR3 reads CASSLTGASSTDTQYF. The CDR3 DNA follows: TGTGCCAGCAGCCTGACGGGCGCCTCTAGCACAGATACGCAGTATTTT. Filled out from reference TRBV11-2 and TRBJ2-3, the complete variable domain reads EAGVAQSPRYKIIEKRQSVAFWCNPISGHATLYWYQQILGQGPKLLIQFQNNGVVDDSQLPKDRFSAERLKGVDSTLKIQPAKLEDSAVYLCASSLTGASSTDTQYFGPGTRLTVL.